A selection of T cell receptor beta chains follows, all from one sample in a study of OX40 agonist ivuxolimab in advanced cancers. Clones were read by immunoSEQ multiplex PCR, and TCRdb kept only the in-frame ones, dropping some. Seen here are about 69,000 clones, around 80% observed once, and the top ten hold approximately 2.5%. The starting material was CD4+ or CD8+ T cells sorted from blood, obtained in a trial of the OX40 agonist ivuxolimab. The receptors were gathered from an adult with an advanced solid tumor such as melanoma, head and neck, liver or kidney cancer. Each CDR3 is given with its conserved first and last residue. A D gene is named only where the DNA matches it firmly. Clone size is given for some rows only: seen once, a few or many times, or a class if the clone is expanded.

j_gene	abundance	d_gene	v_gene	CDR3aa	CDR3nt
TRBJ2-2	-	TRBD1	TRBV27	CASSRAGGWNTGELFF	TGTGCCAGCAGTAGAGCAGGGGGCTGGAACACCGGGGAGCTGTTTTTT
TRBJ1-6	-	-	TRBV5-6	CASSLGQTLYNSPLHF	TGTGCCAGCAGCTTGGGGCAGACACTCTATAATTCACCCCTCCACTTT
TRBJ1-5	-	TRBD1	TRBV10-2	CASRGQGAGNQPQHF	TGCGCCAGCAGGGGACAGGGGGCCGGGAATCAGCCCCAGCATTTT
TRBJ2-7	-	TRBD1	TRBV11-2	CASSKWTGGFYEQYF	TGTGCCAGCAGCAAATGGACAGGGGGCTTCTACGAGCAGTACTTC
TRBJ1-4	once	TRBD1	TRBV4-1	CASSQTGGDNEKLFF	TGCGCCAGCAGCCAGACAGGGGGCGATAATGAAAAACTGTTTTTT
TRBJ1-2	-	-	TRBV7-6	CASSPGGGGANYGYTF	TGTGCCAGCAGCCCAGGCGGGGGGGGCGCGAACTATGGCTACACCTTC
TRBJ1-1	few	-	TRBV7-9	CASSLGNGETEAFF	TGTGCCAGCAGCCTCGGTAACGGGGAAACTGAAGCTTTCTTT
TRBJ2-7	-	-	TRBV9	CASSPGTQYEQYF	TGTGCCAGCAGCCCCGGGACACAATACGAGCAGTACTTC
TRBJ2-5	once	-	TRBV5-1	CASSLDIQETQYF	TGCGCCAGCAGCTTGGACATCCAAGAGACCCAGTACTTC
TRBJ2-1	-	TRBD1	TRBV7-2	CASSSGTGYDEQFF	TGTGCCAGCAGCTCCGGGACAGGGTATGATGAGCAGTTCTTC
TRBJ2-3	-	-	TRBV7-2	CASSVDMGSDTQYF	TGTGCCAGCAGCGTGGACATGGGATCAGATACGCAGTATTTT
TRBJ1-1	-	-	TRBV15	CATSRDQGDTEAFF	TGTGCCACCAGCAGAGATCAAGGGGACACTGAAGCTTTCTTT
TRBJ1-6	once	-	TRBV6-5	CASSFRQILNSPLHF	TGTGCCAGCAGCTTTAGACAGATTCTTAATTCACCCCTCCACTTT
TRBJ2-1	-	-	TRBV4-1	CASSQDWGASYNEQFF	TGCGCCAGCAGCCAAGATTGGGGAGCCTCCTACAATGAGCAGTTCTTC
TRBJ2-3	-	-	TRBV5-1	CASTLRRADTQYF	TGCGCCAGCACCCTCCGGCGAGCGGATACGCAGTATTTT
TRBJ1-2	-	TRBD1	TRBV19	CASSLGTADGYTF	TGTGCCAGTAGTCTTGGGACAGCGGATGGCTACACCTTC
TRBJ1-3	-	-	TRBV9	CASSVEGRGTGNTIYF	TGTGCCAGCAGCGTAGAGGGGAGGGGCACTGGAAACACCATATATTTT
TRBJ2-7	-	TRBD2	TRBV5-4	CASSLDAGTSGYEQYF	TGTGCCAGCAGCTTGGATGCTGGGACTAGCGGTTACGAGCAGTACTTC
TRBJ2-7	-	TRBD1	TRBV13	CASSLTGDRYEQYF	TGTGCCAGCAGCTTGACAGGGGATCGCTACGAGCAGTACTTC
TRBJ2-7	-	-	TRBV6-5	CASSPRGNYEQYF	TGTGCCAGCAGCCCCCGAGGGAACTACGAGCAGTACTTC
TRBJ2-2	few	-	TRBV11-2	CASSLTGHTGELFF	TGTGCCAGCAGCTTAACAGGGCACACCGGGGAGCTGTTTTTT
TRBJ2-7	-	TRBD2	TRBV6-6	CASSYSSGAYEQYF	TGTGCCAGCAGTTACTCTAGCGGGGCCTACGAGCAGTACTTC
TRBJ2-1	-	TRBD1	TRBV7-8	CASTRDRTYNEQFF	TGTGCCAGCACCCGGGACAGGACTTACAATGAGCAGTTCTTC
TRBJ2-5	-	TRBD1	TRBV7-6	CASSTRQGTETQYF	TGTGCCAGCAGCACCCGACAGGGGACGGAGACCCAGTACTTC